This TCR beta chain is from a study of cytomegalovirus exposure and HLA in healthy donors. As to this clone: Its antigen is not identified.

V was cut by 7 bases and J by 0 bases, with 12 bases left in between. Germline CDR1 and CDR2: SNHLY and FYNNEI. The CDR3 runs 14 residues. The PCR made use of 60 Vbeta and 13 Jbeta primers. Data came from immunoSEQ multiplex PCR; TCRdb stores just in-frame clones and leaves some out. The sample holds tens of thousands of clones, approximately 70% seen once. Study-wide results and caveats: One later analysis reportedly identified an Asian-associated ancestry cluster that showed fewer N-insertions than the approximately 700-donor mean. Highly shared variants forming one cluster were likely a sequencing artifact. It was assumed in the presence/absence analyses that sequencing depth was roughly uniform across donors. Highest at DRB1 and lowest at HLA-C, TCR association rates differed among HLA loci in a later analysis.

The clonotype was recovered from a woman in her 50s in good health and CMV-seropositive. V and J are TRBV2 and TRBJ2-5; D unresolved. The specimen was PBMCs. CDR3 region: CASTLSSYQETQYF. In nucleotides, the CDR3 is TGTGCCAGCACATTAAGCTCGTACCAAGAGACCCAGTACTTC. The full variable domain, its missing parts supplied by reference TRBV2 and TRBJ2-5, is EPEVTQTPSHQVTQMGQEVILRCVPISNHLYFYWYRQILGQKVEFLVSFYNNEISEKSEIFDDQFSVERPDGSNFTLKIRSTKLEDSAMYFCASTLSSYQETQYFGPGTRLLVL.